The 5 T cell receptor beta chains below were found in one sample sequenced in a study of cytomegalovirus exposure and HLA in healthy donors. This table comes from immunoSEQ multiplex PCR, and its TCRdb copy is limited to in-frame clones, with some not included. The table shows 160,000 or so clones, with around 81% occurring only once. Input material: PBMCs. The receptors here all came from a man aged 30 to 45 in good health and CMV-seropositive.

The chain combines TRBV10-3 with TRBJ2-7; D is perhaps TRBD2 (5 bases). The ends were cut back, 8 bases at V and 0 bases at J, with 11 bases in the middle. The CDR3 spans 13 residues. Germline assignment: CDR1 ENHRY and CDR2 SYGVKD. CDR3 region: CAIVREVSYEQYF. In nucleotides, the CDR3 is TGTGCCATCGTGAGGGAAGTCTCCTACGAGCAGTACTTC.

This rearrangement joins TRBV6-5 to TRBJ2-7; weak D call: TRBD1 (7 bases). Germline-derived CDR1 and CDR2 are MNHEY and SVGAGI. The CDR3 consists of 14 residues. V was shortened by 8 bases and J by 4 bases, with 18 bases between the two germline ends. The DNA of the CDR3 is TGTGCCAGCGGAGGGGACAGACCGACATACGAGCAGTACTTC. It is translated as CASGGDRPTYEQYF.

This chain uses TRBV7-2 with TRBJ2-1; TRBD1 aligns across 8 bases. This CDR3 has 16 amino acids. The V segment lost 5 bases and the J segment 2 bases; nucleotides outside the gene matches: 8. Germline lookup yields CDR1 SGHTA and CDR2 FQGNSA. The CDR3 reads CASSPTGGRAYNEQFF. The CDR3 DNA reads as TGTGCCAGCAGCCCCACAGGGGGTCGCGCCTACAATGAGCAGTTCTTC.

The chain carries TRBV4-1 and TRBJ2-7, with no clear D. The germline V and J ends were trimmed by 0 bases and 4 bases, with 10 bases remaining between them. This CDR3 comprises 14 residues. Germline V gene data show CDR1 as MGHRA and CDR2 as YSYEKL. The CDR3 loop reads CASSQDPTDYEQYF. The CDR3 DNA sequence: TGCGCCAGCAGCCAAGATCCTACAGATTACGAGCAGTACTTC.

V gene TRBV6-5 combines with J gene TRBJ2-2; tentative D call: TRBD2 (6 bases). The CDR3 has 15 amino acids. CDR1 and CDR2 (germline): MNHEY, SVGAGI. V lost 4 bases and J lost 4, with 13 bases in between. The CDR3 nucleotides read TGTGCCAGCAGTTCCTTGGCGGGACGCACCGGGGAGCTGTTTTTT. The encoded protein is CASSSLAGRTGELFF.